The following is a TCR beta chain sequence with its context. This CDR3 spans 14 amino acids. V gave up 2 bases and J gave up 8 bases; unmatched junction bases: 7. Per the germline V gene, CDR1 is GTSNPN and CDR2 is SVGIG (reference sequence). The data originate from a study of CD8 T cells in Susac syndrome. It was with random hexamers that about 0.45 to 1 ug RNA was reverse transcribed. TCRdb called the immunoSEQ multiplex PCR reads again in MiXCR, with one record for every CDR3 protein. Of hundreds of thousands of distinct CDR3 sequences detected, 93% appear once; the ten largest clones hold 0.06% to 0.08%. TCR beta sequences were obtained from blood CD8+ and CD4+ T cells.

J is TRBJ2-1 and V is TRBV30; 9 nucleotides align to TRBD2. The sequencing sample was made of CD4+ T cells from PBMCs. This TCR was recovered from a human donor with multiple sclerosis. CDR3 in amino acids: CAWSLGGGGYEQFF. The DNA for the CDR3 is TGTGCCTGGAGTCTCGGCGGGGGGGGTTATGAGCAGTTCTTC.